Below, one T cell receptor beta chain is given with its context. The data belong to a study of blood T cell repertoires in COVID-19. The CDR3 consists of 13 residues. Trimming removed 7 bases at V and 2 bases at J, with 14 bases between. In germline, CDR1 is SQVTM, CDR2 ANQGSEA. Produced via immunoSEQ multiplex PCR; TCRdb's table is partial and in-frame only. Counted here are 450,000 to 600,000 clones, around 87% occurring once; the ten biggest clones make up about 0.65%. This sequence originates from a woman aged 18-35 years who had recovered from COVID-19. Sequenced material: PBMCs or T cells enriched from blood (not recorded which). This rearrangement joins TRBV29-1 to TRBJ1-2, with a tentative D call TRBD1 (5 bases). The CDR3 DNA reads as TGCAGCGCCCGCGGGACGGGCAACTATGGCTACACCTTC. Residues: CSARGTGNYGYTF. Filled out from reference TRBV29-1 and TRBJ1-2, the complete variable domain reads SAVISQKPSRDICQRGTSLTIQCQVDSQVTMMFWYRQQPGQSLTLIATANQGSEATYESGFVIDKFPISRPNLTFSTLTVSNMSPEDSSIYLCSARGTGNYGYTFGSGTRLTVV.